The 27 T cell receptor beta chains in this list originate from one sample, sequenced in a study of blood T cell repertoires in COVID-19. Assay used: immunoSEQ multiplex PCR; TCRdb lists only in-frame clones, some missing. Of 210,000 or so clones in the sample, about 90% were seen once. Sequencing used PBMCs or T cells enriched from blood (not recorded which). The source of these receptors is a woman between 25 and 40 years old who had been exposed to COVID-19.

The chain combines TRBV5-4 with TRBJ1-5; 7 bases are shared with TRBD1. Germline V CDR1 and CDR2: SGHNT, YYREEE (reference sequence). There are 16 residues in the CDR3. The junction had 16 bases not matched to a gene; V was cut back by 7 bases and J by 6 bases. This CDR3 is CASRILGRGLGQPQHF. Written as DNA, the CDR3 is TGTGCCAGCCGAATCCTAGGCAGGGGGTTGGGTCAGCCCCAGCATTTT.

V and J are TRBV19 and TRBJ2-5, with D possibly being TRBD2 (6 bases). Trimming took 6 bases from V and 5 from J, leaving 16 bases between them. Germline CDR1 and CDR2: LNHDA and SQIVND (reference sequence). This CDR3 contains 14 residues. CDR3 sequence: CASRPHTSLETQYF. CDR3 DNA: TGTGCCAGTAGGCCCCACACTAGCCTGGAGACCCAGTACTTC.

The gene calls are TRBV3-1 (or the pseudogene TRBV3-2) and TRBJ1-1, with D maybe TRBD1 (6 bases). This CDR3 is 15 amino acids long. Germline-derived CDR1 and CDR2 are LGHDT and YNNKEL (reference sequence). Trimming cost V 2 bases and J 2 bases, with 12 bases left between them. CDR3 loop: CASSQPTGLNTEAFF. DNA for the CDR3: TGTGCCAGCAGCCAACCGACAGGACTTAACACTGAAGCTTTCTTT.

This chain joins TRBV28 and TRBJ2-7; 9 bases fit TRBD2. The V segment lost 6 bases and the J segment 3 bases; nucleotides outside the gene matches: 24. The CDR3 totals 20 residues. Germline CDR1 reads MDHEN; CDR2 reads SYDVKM. CDR3 sequence (DNA): TGTGCCAGCAGCTCCACTTCATCAGGGGTTCTAGCGGGATGGAGCTACGAGCAGTACTTC. It specifies CASSSTSSGVLAGWSYEQYF.

The chain couples TRBV2 to TRBJ2-1; 16 bases agree with TRBD2. With 8 bases clipped from V and 2 bases from J, the junction kept 6 bases outside the gene matches. The CDR3 has 17 residues. CDR1 is SNHLY, CDR2 FYNNEI, per germline. This CDR3 reads CASAGLAGGETYNEQFF. DNA for the CDR3: TGTGCCAGCGCGGGACTAGCGGGAGGGGAAACCTACAATGAGCAGTTCTTC. The full variable domain, with the rest looked up from reference TRBV2 and TRBJ2-1, is EPEVTQTPSHQVTQMGQEVILRCVPISNHLYFYWYRQILGQKVEFLVSFYNNEISEKSEIFDDQFSVERPDGSNFTLKIRSTKLEDSAMYFCASAGLAGGETYNEQFFGPGTRLTVL.

This chain joins TRBV2 and TRBJ2-1, with 7 bases matching TRBD2. Unmatched junction bases numbered 9, after V lost 6 bases and J lost 13 bases. This CDR3 is 12 amino acids long. The germline V gene encodes CDR1 SNHLY and CDR2 FYNNEI. The CDR3 DNA reads as TGTGCCAGCAGCGCGACTAGCAAGATACAGTTCTTC. Protein product: CASSATSKIQFF.

The chain recombines TRBV27 with TRBJ1-5, with 12 bases identical to TRBD1. Germline V gene data show CDR1 as MNHEY and CDR2 as SMNVEV (reference sequence). This CDR3 comprises 16 residues. V shed 4 bases and J 6 bases; nucleotides not matched to a gene: 7. This CDR3 reads CASSSSGQGAAQPQHF. For the CDR3, the DNA is TGTGCCAGCAGTTCCTCGGGACAGGGGGCGGCTCAGCCCCAGCATTTT.

This chain links TRBV28 with TRBJ2-7; no firm D call. Trimming removed 3 bases from V and 2 bases from J, with 14 bases in between. CDR3 length equals 15 residues. CDR1 and CDR2 (germline): MDHEN, SYDVKM. In DNA, the CDR3 is TGTGCCAGCAGTTTTGACGTGACTGCAGCCTACGAGCAGTACTTC. Residues: CASSFDVTAAYEQYF.

The chain joins TRBV28 to TRBJ2-5; the match to TRBD2 covers 8 bases. With V trimmed by 8 bases and J by 2 bases, 7 bases remained unmatched. The CDR3 sequence is 14 residues long. Germline loops: CDR1 MDHEN, CDR2 SYDVKM. The CDR3 DNA reads TGTGCCAGCGGGCATAGCGGGAATCAAGAGACCCAGTACTTC. Its translation: CASGHSGNQETQYF.

This sequence joins TRBV7-9 and TRBJ1-6; D not certain. The V gene's germline CDR1 is SEHNR and CDR2 FQNEAQ (reference sequence). The CDR3 is 13 residues long. Trimming left V 2 bases short and J 6 bases short, with 5 bases between. The CDR3 spells CASSLMANSPLHF. CDR3 coding DNA: TGTGCCAGCAGCTTAATGGCTAATTCACCCCTCCACTTT.

As to this clone: Relative to the germline gene, one junction end is altered; a read error may explain this. The chain is built from TRBV7-7 and TRBJ2-5, with 9 bases fitting TRBD2. Germline values: CDR1 SSHAT, CDR2 FNYEAQ (reference sequence). The length of the CDR3 is 19 residues. The CDR3 DNA follows: TGTGCTAGCAGCCAAGCAGATTTGAGTCTAGCGGGAAGTAAAAAGACCCAGTACTTC. Translation gives CASSQADLSLAGSKKTQYF.

The chain combines TRBV5-1 with TRBJ1-3, with TRBD1 identical over 7 bases. The germline V gene encodes CDR1 SGHRS and CDR2 YFSETQ. The CDR3 is 15 amino acids. The junction had 4 bases not matched to a gene; V was cut back by 0 bases and J by 4 bases. The CDR3 reads CASSLAGQPGNTIYF. The DNA for the CDR3 is TGCGCCAGCAGCTTGGCGGGACAGCCAGGAAACACCATATATTTT.

The genes are TRBV2 and TRBJ1-2; 7 bases align to TRBD1. From germline, CDR1 is SNHLY and CDR2 FYNNEI. The CDR3 extends over 14 amino acids. The ends lost 1 base at V and 4 bases at J; junction bases unmatched: 3. CDR3 residues: CASSEGDRPYGYTF. DNA for the CDR3: TGTGCCAGCAGTGAAGGGGACAGACCCTATGGCTACACCTTC. The entire variable domain, with the rest obtained from reference TRBV2 and TRBJ1-2, is as follows: EPEVTQTPSHQVTQMGQEVILRCVPISNHLYFYWYRQILGQKVEFLVSFYNNEISEKSEIFDDQFSVERPDGSNFTLKIRSTKLEDSAMYFCASSEGDRPYGYTFGSGTRLTVV.

V and J are TRBV25-1 and TRBJ1-2; D gene unclear. Between the trimmed V and J ends, which lost 6 bases and 2 bases, there was a span of 10 bases. In germline, CDR1 is MGHDK, CDR2 SYGVNS. The CDR3 runs 13 residues. The CDR3 region is CASSLSRNYGYTF. The CDR3 DNA sequence: TGTGCCAGCAGCCTCTCCCGGAACTATGGCTACACCTTC.

This chain connects TRBV3-1 (or the pseudogene TRBV3-2) to TRBJ2-1; TRBD2 agrees at 7 bases. In germline, CDR1 is LGHDT, CDR2 YNNKEL (reference sequence). V dropped 2 bases and J dropped 8; count of bases not matched to a gene: 9. The CDR3 runs to 15 residues. DNA of the CDR3: TGTGCCAGCAGCCAACTAGCGGCCCGCCCCGATGAGCAGTTCTTC. Protein sequence: CASSQLAARPDEQFF.

J is TRBJ2-2 and V is TRBV6-4; D gene uncertain. Germline loops: CDR1 MRHNA, CDR2 SNTAGT. Trimming took off 0 bases at V and 3 bases at J, with 11 bases between the two ends. The CDR3 length is 16 residues. This CDR3 reads CASSDSRFSDTGELFF. In nucleotides, the CDR3 is TGTGCCAGCAGTGACTCGAGATTCTCCGACACCGGGGAGCTGTTTTTT.

V usage is TRBV5-1 and J usage is TRBJ2-7, with TRBD1 identical over 9 bases. This CDR3 region has 15 residues. V lost 0 bases and J lost 3; bases outside the gene matches: 4. The germline gives CDR1 SGHRS, CDR2 YFSETQ. CDR3 protein: CASSLEGTGIYEQYF. The CDR3, as DNA: TGCGCCAGCAGCTTGGAAGGGACAGGGATCTACGAGCAGTACTTC. Together with reference TRBV5-1 and TRBJ2-7, the CDR3 gives the full variable domain: KAGVTQTPRYLIKTRGQQVTLSCSPISGHRSVSWYQQTPGQGLQFLFEYFSETQRNKGNFPGRFSGRQFSNSRSEMNVSTLELGDSALYLCASSLEGTGIYEQYFGPGTRLTVT.

The V and J genes are TRBV29-1 and TRBJ2-1, with a weak D call TRBD2 (7 bases). With 4 bases removed from V and 8 bases from J, the gap between germline ends came to 15 bases. The CDR3 runs 13 residues. Germline-derived CDR1 and CDR2 are SQVTM and ANQGSEA. The CDR3 spells CSVGRAGAYEQFF. In DNA form, the CDR3 reads TGCAGCGTTGGACGGGCGGGGGCTTATGAGCAGTTCTTC.

In its sample, this clone was seen once. The chain carries TRBV10-1 and TRBJ2-7; possibly TRBD1 for D (5 bases). The germline gives CDR1 WNHNN, CDR2 SYGVQD (reference sequence). V was trimmed by 3 bases and J by 6 bases, leaving 15 bases between them. This CDR3 has 14 residues. CDR3 bases: TGCGCCAGCAGTGAAAGCGATGAAAGGGGCGAGCAGTACTTC. Amino acids: CASSESDERGEQYF.

In this sample, this clone turned up once. The chain is built from TRBV7-9 and TRBJ2-3; TRBD2 matches 11 bases. CDR3 length: 16 residues. Germline V gene data show CDR1 as SEHNR and CDR2 as FQNEAQ (reference sequence). The V segment lost 4 bases and the J segment 2 bases; nucleotides outside the gene matches: 5. CDR3 bases: TGTGCCAGCAGCTGGCCACTAGCGGGAGCCACAGATACGCAGTATTTT. This encodes CASSWPLAGATDTQYF. The variable domain in full, completed from reference TRBV7-9 and TRBJ2-3, reads DTGVSQNPRHKITKRGQNVTFRCDPISEHNRLYWYRQTLGQGPEFLTYFQNEAQLEKSRLLSDRFSAERPKGSFSTLEIQRTEQGDSAMYLCASSWPLAGATDTQYFGPGTRLTVL.

The chain uses TRBV15 and TRBJ2-1; 9 bases agree with TRBD2. J gave up 4 bases and V 0 bases, and 4 bases lay outside the gene matches. CDR1 is LNHNV, CDR2 YYDKDF, per germline (reference sequence). This CDR3 contains 16 residues. CDR3 sequence reads: CATSRDGGRGYNEQFF. The CDR3 DNA follows: TGTGCCACCAGCAGAGATGGCGGGAGGGGGTACAATGAGCAGTTCTTC.

V and J are TRBV19 and TRBJ2-4; 14 bases align to TRBD2. Germline V gene lookup returns CDR1 LNHDA and CDR2 SQIVND (reference sequence). The CDR3 contains 19 residues. Unmatched junction bases numbered 7, after V lost 3 bases and J lost 0 bases. The CDR3 here is CASSIRLAGGSLAKNIQYF. CDR3 nucleotides: TGTGCCAGTAGTATTCGACTAGCGGGAGGGAGTTTAGCCAAAAACATTCAGTACTTC.

The CDR3 DNA is TGTGCCACCAAGGGGGTCGGATACTATGGCTACACCTTC. It codes for CATKGVGYYGYTF. The chain couples TRBV19 to TRBJ1-2; the D gene is possibly TRBD1 (6 bases). V was cut by 10 bases and J by 3 bases, with 15 bases left in between. This CDR3 spans 13 amino acids. Germline V gives CDR1 LNHDA, CDR2 SQIVND (reference sequence).

V gene TRBV11-2 combines with J gene TRBJ1-1, with D maybe TRBD1 (5 bases). The CDR3 is made up of 16 amino acids. Germline V lookup: CDR1 SGHAT, CDR2 FQNNGV. The V gene lost 2 bases and the J gene lost 3 bases, with 16 bases spanning the gap. The CDR3 spells CASSLRTGGAYTEAFF. DNA of the CDR3: TGTGCCAGCAGCTTACGCACGGGAGGGGCCTACACTGAAGCTTTCTTT.

The chain couples TRBV4-1 to TRBJ2-6; no reliable D call. The CDR3 runs to 16 residues. V lost 1 base, J lost 0 bases, and 7 bases lay in between. Germline loops: CDR1 MGHRA, CDR2 YSYEKL. For the CDR3, the DNA is TGCGCCAGCAGCCAAGGCGTCCTCTCTGGGGCCAACGTCCTGACTTTC. Its translation: CASSQGVLSGANVLTF.

V gene TRBV18 combines with J gene TRBJ2-1, with 8 bases that match TRBD2. The germline CDR1 and CDR2 sequences are KGHSH and LQKENI. The CDR3 has 16 amino acids. V shed 5 bases, J shed 7 bases, and the junction held 13 bases outside the gene matches. CDR3 bases: TGTGCCAGCTCATTCACAATAGCGGGACAACTGAATGAGCAGTTCTTC. Translated, it gives CASSFTIAGQLNEQFF.

The V gene is TRBV19, the J gene TRBJ2-4; D not resolved. The germline V gene encodes CDR1 LNHDA and CDR2 SQIVND (reference sequence). This CDR3 spans 16 amino acids. V dropped 0 bases and J dropped 7 bases, with 16 bases sitting between them. In DNA, the CDR3 is TGTGCCAGTAGTATAGATCGTCGGGTACCGGCGAACATTCAGTACTTC. Its translation: CASSIDRRVPANIQYF. The variable domain in full, completed from reference TRBV19 and TRBJ2-4, reads DGGITQSPKYLFRKEGQNVTLSCEQNLNHDAMYWYRQDPGQGLRLIYYSQIVNDFQKGDIAEGYSVSREKKESFPLTVTSAQKNPTAFYLCASSIDRRVPANIQYFGAGTRLSVL.